The T cell receptor (beta chain) under discussion was sequenced for a study of long-term antiretroviral therapy in people with HIV. The sample holds one count of this clone. Its antigen remains unknown. Sequencing used immunoSEQ v3.0 at survey level. Generated by immunoSEQ multiplex PCR, the TCRdb table keeps only in-frame clones and is missing some. The sample records fewer than 20,000 clones, more than 80% being singletons. General study results and limits: Drawn between about 2004 and 2018, the blood was possibly obtained under older ART regimens. Repertoires from HIV showed CDR3 length ranges narrower than those of controls.

The sequencing here drew on unsorted PBMCs, taken 4.2 years after starting antiretroviral therapy. This clonotype was obtained from a man aged 50 or older with HIV.

The CDR3 bases are TGCGCCAGCAGCCAAGATGTGGGGCTGAACTATGGCTACACCTTC. This translates into CASSQDVGLNYGYTF. The chain has TRBV4-3 and TRBJ1-2; D possibly corresponds to TRBD1 (5 bases). The ends were cut back, 0 bases at V and 2 bases at J, with 10 bases in the middle. From germline, CDR1 is LGHNA and CDR2 YSLEER. CDR3 length: 15 residues.